The T cell receptor beta chain under discussion was sequenced for a study of read filtering for tumor transcriptome and immune sequencing. Study at large: Whole-transcriptome libraries were prepared after DNase treatment. TCR-mapped reads were about 4 to 11 million with IR-seq versus roughly 75 to 1,400 with RNA-seq. General study points: The sorted CD138-negative fraction was a mixed bone marrow immune population, not purified T cells. IR-seq and RNA-seq agreed better without single-read clonotypes.

This clonotype was found many times. Its antigen remains unidentified. The CDR3 is 15 amino acids. CDR1 is ENHRY and CDR2 is SYGVKD in the germline V gene. The trim removed 3 bases at V and 2 bases at J, leaving 5 bases unmatched. This library used approximately 390 ng RNA and molecular barcoded adaptors spanning alpha/delta and beta/gamma chains. Each CDR3 protein gets one entry after TCRdb re-called the reads with MiXCR. The profile shows about 58,000 distinct CDR3 sequences, approximately 13% of them singletons. The sequenced sample was a population of CD138-negative cells sorted from bone marrow. This sequence joins TRBV10-3 and TRBJ1-1, with 8 bases identical to TRBD1. This TCR was recovered from a donor aged 40 or older with multiple myeloma. This chain's CDR3 is CAISDPGTGNTEAFF. The CDR3 nucleotides are TGTGCCATCAGTGACCCCGGGACAGGCAACACTGAAGCTTTCTTT.